This T cell receptor beta chain was captured in a study of brain T cells in children with intractable seizures. Overall study results and limits: Clones missing pre-surgery may reflect undersampling of that blood sample.

With regard to this clone: The target antigen is unknown.

The V and J ends lost 0 bases and 6 bases, in that order; junction bases with no gene match: 3. Germline-derived CDR1 and CDR2 are KGHSH and LQKENI. The CDR3 spans 15 residues. Clones were sequenced by immunoSEQ multiplex PCR, and TCRdb holds only the in-frame ones, with some missing. The table records tens of thousands of clones, approximately 94% of them present only once. Only cases whose brain tissue showed the highest T cell transcript signatures were sequenced. Patients received at least one anti-epileptic drug before surgery. The chain employs TRBV18 and TRBJ2-1; 9 positions match TRBD2. Source: peripheral blood, taken at surgery. The origin of this receptor is a boy less than two years old with tuberous sclerosis and intractable seizures. Here the CDR3 reads CASSPPSSGVNEQFF. CDR3 bases: TGTGCCAGCTCACCACCGTCTAGCGGGGTCAATGAGCAGTTCTTC.